The 18 T cell receptor beta chains in this list originate from one sample, sequenced in a study of T cell repertoires and HLA-DP antigens. No antigen has been identified for these receptors. TCRdb keeps only in-frame clones here, not all; method: immunoSEQ multiplex PCR. The sample holds some 110,000 clones, nearly 95% seen once. Sequencing was carried out using CD4+ T cells from PBMCs. The receptors here all came from a woman aged 18-29 years in good health and CMV-seronegative.

V is TRBV7-8 and J is TRBJ2-7; D possibly uses TRBD1 or TRBD2 (5 bases each). The germline V gene has CDR1 SGHVS and CDR2 FQNEAQ. The germline V and J ends were trimmed by 5 bases and 3 bases, with 14 bases remaining between them. This CDR3 has 14 residues. CDR3 region: CASSKGPERYEQYF. As DNA, the CDR3 is TGTGCCAGCAGCAAGGGACCGGAACGCTACGAGCAGTACTTC.

In this sample, this clone turned up once. J is TRBJ1-2 and V is TRBV6-6, with 9 nucleotides matching TRBD1. V dropped 2 bases and J dropped 1; count of bases not matched to a gene: 2. Germline values: CDR1 MNHNY, CDR2 SVGAGI (reference sequence). This CDR3 is built from 15 residues. The CDR3 nucleotides are TGTGCCAGCAGTTACACGGGACAGGGTAACTATGGCTACACCTTC. Amino acids: CASSYTGQGNYGYTF.

This clone was seen only once. The CDR3 sequence: CASSFTLISNTGELFF. The DNA of the CDR3 is TGCGCCAGCAGCTTTACCCTAATATCGAACACCGGGGAGCTGTTTTTT. The chain employs TRBV5-1 and TRBJ2-2, with unresolved D. Trimming stripped 2 bases from V and 0 bases from J, with 11 bases between. CDR1 SGHRS and CDR2 YFSETQ come from the germline V gene. This CDR3 has 16 amino acids.

There are a few counts of this clone. The V and J genes are TRBV7-9 and TRBJ1-1; the D is unclear. From germline, CDR1 is SEHNR and CDR2 FQNEAQ (reference sequence). The CDR3 spans 15 residues. Deletions cut 5 bases from V and 0 bases from J, with 13 bases between. This chain's CDR3 is CASSPRTYMNTEAFF. In DNA, the CDR3 is TGTGCCAGCAGCCCCAGAACCTACATGAACACTGAAGCTTTCTTT.

This clone was counted a single time. The rearrangement uses TRBV30 and TRBJ1-1, with 7 bases matching TRBD1. Trimming took 4 bases from V and 5 from J; bases not matched to a gene: 10. This CDR3 region has 14 residues. Germline V gives CDR1 GTSNPN, CDR2 SVGIG (reference sequence). CDR3 in DNA: TGTGCCTGGATTGGTACGTCACAGGGGACTGAAGCTTTCTTT. This encodes CAWIGTSQGTEAFF.

The gene calls are TRBV27 and TRBJ1-1; 7 bases map to TRBD1. J gave up 11 bases and V 4 bases, and 7 bases lay outside the gene matches. Germline CDR1 and CDR2: MNHEY and SMNVEV (reference sequence). CDR3 length: 12 amino acids. The CDR3 DNA reads TGTGCCAGCAGTTGGAGGGGGCGAGTGGCTTTCTTT. It yields the protein CASSWRGRVAFF.

This clone was found once. The chain has TRBV10-3 and TRBJ2-3, with TRBD2 as a possible D gene (5 bases). Trimming removed 8 bases from V and 2 bases from J, with 11 bases in between. There are 13 residues in the CDR3. From germline, CDR1 is ENHRY and CDR2 SYGVKD. In nucleotides, the CDR3 is TGTGCCATCGCGAGGGCACTCACAGATACGCAGTATTTT. Protein sequence: CAIARALTDTQYF.

V is TRBV19 and J is TRBJ1-2; D call uncertain. Germline CDR1 reads LNHDA; CDR2 reads SQIVND (reference sequence). The CDR3 spans 14 residues. Deletions cut 3 bases from V and 1 base from J, with 9 bases between. CDR3 region: CASSMSLINYGYTF. CDR3 sequence (DNA): TGTGCCAGTAGTATGAGTCTGATTAACTATGGCTACACCTTC.

This sequence joins TRBV5-6 and TRBJ2-5; 12 nucleotides match TRBD2. CDR3 size: 14 residues. The germline V gene encodes CDR1 SGHDT and CDR2 YYEEEE. Germline trimming cut 3 bases from V and 3 bases from J; bases unmatched to any gene: 0. The CDR3 spells CASSWTSGKETQYF. CDR3 in DNA: TGTGCCAGCAGCTGGACTAGCGGGAAAGAGACCCAGTACTTC.

The rearrangement joins TRBV11-1 to TRBJ2-3; D is possibly TRBD1 (6 bases). V was clipped by 6 bases and J by 7 bases, with 20 bases between them. CDR1 and CDR2 from the germline V gene are SGHAT and FQDESV (reference sequence). This CDR3 has 15 amino acids. The DNA for the CDR3 is TGTGCCAGCAGTGACCAGGGGATAGCACAATATACGCAGTATTTT. Translation: CASSDQGIAQYTQYF.

This clone was detected once. This sequence joins TRBV4-1 and TRBJ2-7; 9 bases match TRBD1. The V segment lost 2 bases and the J segment 0 bases; nucleotides outside the gene matches: 5. The CDR3 has 16 residues. Germline loops: CDR1 MGHRA, CDR2 YSYEKL. This CDR3 reads CASSQRDRASSYEQYF. The CDR3 region has the DNA TGCGCCAGCAGCCAACGGGACAGGGCCAGCTCCTACGAGCAGTACTTC.

The V call is TRBV27, the J call TRBJ2-1; 9 bases are a match to TRBD2. Germline V lookup: CDR1 MNHEY, CDR2 SMNVEV (reference sequence). The CDR3 sequence is 15 residues long. The ends lost 1 base at V and 7 bases at J; junction bases unmatched: 5. The CDR3 nucleotides read TGTGCCAGCAGTTTATTGCGGGGGGGAAGTAATGAGCAGTTCTTC. Residues: CASSLLRGGSNEQFF.

This sequence joins TRBV15 and TRBJ2-2, with 8 bases aligning to TRBD2. J lost 0 bases, V lost 1 base, and 1 base had no gene match. Germline V gene lookup returns CDR1 LNHNV and CDR2 YYDKDF (reference sequence). The CDR3 contains 16 residues. Here the CDR3 DNA reads TGTGCCACCAGCAGAGGACTAGCGCCGAACACCGGGGAGCTGTTTTTT. Translated, it gives CATSRGLAPNTGELFF.

The chain combines TRBV2 with TRBJ2-5, with D unclear. Deletions cut 7 bases from V and 2 bases from J, with 11 bases between. This CDR3 contains 13 residues. Looked up from germline, CDR1 is SNHLY and CDR2 is FYNNEI. This CDR3 is CASTSAVQETQYF. CDR3 in DNA: TGTGCCAGCACGTCGGCAGTTCAAGAGACCCAGTACTTC.

V usage is TRBV7-3 and J usage is TRBJ1-2; possibly TRBD1 for D (5 bases). V dropped 2 bases and J dropped 2 bases, with 15 bases sitting between them. The CDR3 is 16 amino acids. Germline V gene lookup returns CDR1 SGHTA and CDR2 FQGTGA. CDR3 bases: TGTGCCAGCAGCTTAGATTTGACAGAGGCCAACTATGGCTACACCTTC. This sequence encodes CASSLDLTEANYGYTF.

V gene TRBV19 combines with J gene TRBJ2-7; 8 bases agree with TRBD2. CDR3 length: 16 amino acids. The ends lost 5 bases at V and 1 base at J; junction bases unmatched: 10. CDR1 is LNHDA and CDR2 is SQIVND in the germline V gene (reference sequence). CDR3 residues: CASSQPGGVGSYEQYF. The CDR3 DNA sequence: TGTGCCAGTAGTCAACCGGGGGGGGTAGGTTCCTACGAGCAGTACTTC.

A remark on this clone: At one end, the junction sequence differs from germline, possibly due to a read error. V gene TRBV7-7 combines with J gene TRBJ2-1; maybe TRBD2 (5 bases). Germline CDR1 reads SSHAT; CDR2 reads FNYEAQ (reference sequence). CDR3 length equals 17 residues. The CDR3: CASSLNEGVGSYNEQFF. CDR3 bases: TGTGCTAGCAGCTTAAACGAGGGTGTCGGCTCCTACAATGAGCAGTTCTTC.

This chain uses TRBV9 with TRBJ2-5; D ambiguous. The CDR3 contains 13 residues. V was cut by 1 base and J by 4 bases, with 8 bases left in between. Germline CDR1 and CDR2: SGDLS and YYNGEE. The DNA for the CDR3 is TGTGCCAGCAGCGTACCCTTAGGAGAGACCCAGTACTTC. Amino acid sequence: CASSVPLGETQYF.